This T cell receptor (beta chain) was sequenced in a study of early T cells in non-severe SARS-CoV-2 infection. Study as a whole: Sequencing used unsorted whole-blood bulk RNA, so chains lack pairing.

Overall study results and limits: Anti-spike CD8 responses were favored in VDJdb matching, and private and CD4 specificities were missed.

In regard to this clonotype: Antigen specificity is unknown.

The CDR3 totals 9 residues. The ends were cut back, 5 bases at V and 13 bases at J, with 6 bases in the middle. Attachment of unique molecular identifiers was made to individual cDNA molecules. TCRdb fed the 5' RACE reads into MiXCR, producing one record per CDR3 protein. The profile covers 59,000 or so distinct CDR3 sequences, with 10% to 15% appearing a single time and about 1.3% taken by the ten largest. Sequenced material: whole blood, taken at baseline. The chain is built from TRBV5-3 and TRBJ1-4, with D unclear. TRBV5-3 is sorted into the ORF group, with uncertain function. This TCR was recovered from an adult who was a healthcare worker with PCR-confirmed SARS-CoV-2 infection or an uninfected control (not recorded which). The CDR3 loop reads CARRGILFF. In DNA form, the CDR3 reads TGTGCCAGAAGAGGTATACTGTTTTTT.